This T cell receptor beta chain was captured by sequencing in a study of cytomegalovirus exposure and HLA in healthy donors. Study observations and caveats: The records held CMV serostatus as the only immune exposure information. The authors listed approximately 160 TCR beta chains as cytomegalovirus-associated.

With respect to this clone: Antigen specificity is unknown.

PCR involved 60 Vbeta and 13 Jbeta primers. The assay was immunoSEQ multiplex PCR, and TCRdb's table has in-frame clones only and misses some. Among about 150,000 clones, under 90% were seen once, and the ten largest hold approximately 6.7%. CDR3 length: 14 amino acids. Germline CDR1 ENHRY, CDR2 SYGVKD. V was pared by 3 bases and J by 3 bases, with 8 bases between. V gene TRBV10-3 combines with J gene TRBJ2-2, with D possibly TRBD2 on 6 matching bases. This receptor was identified in a man under 40 in good health and CMV-seropositive. The sample consisted of PBMCs. The CDR3 sequence: CAISEWEDTGELFF. The DNA of the CDR3 is TGTGCCATCAGTGAATGGGAGGACACCGGGGAGCTGTTTTTT.